A selection of T cell receptor beta chains follows, all from one sample in a study of human T cells and chemical hapten exposure. One entry per CDR3 protein, called by TCRdb with MiXCR from the RACE reads. The sample yields about 400,000 distinct CDR3 sequences, over 6% seen once. The input for sequencing was whole blood, taken in connection with sensitization to the hapten diphenylcyclopropenone (DPC). Receptors were obtained from a woman between 18 and 29 years old with alopecia areata. Some clones in this sample may be carry-over from other donors' samples. CDR3s include the opening cysteine and the closing phenylalanine or tryptophan. Fields, in order: V gene, J gene, D gene, clone size, CDR3 protein, CDR3 DNA. A D gene is named only where the DNA matches it firmly. Size values are once, few and many counts, or a class for expanded clones, and some rows have none.

V gene: TRBV7-2; J gene: TRBJ1-5; D gene: .; clone size: many; CDR3 protein: CASSLGSFFSNQPQHF; CDR3 DNA: TGTGCCAGCAGCTTAGGCAGTTTTTTTAGCAATCAGCCCCAGCATTTT
V gene: TRBV11-2; J gene: TRBJ1-1; D gene: .; clone size: .; CDR3 protein: CASSLPTGMNTEAFF; CDR3 DNA: TGTGCCAGCAGCTTACCCACAGGGATGAACACTGAAGCTTTCTTT
V gene: TRBV4-3; J gene: TRBJ1-1; D gene: TRBD1; clone size: few; CDR3 protein: CASSQDLRGRGDTEAFF; CDR3 DNA: TGCGCCAGCAGCCAAGATCTGAGGGGGCGCGGGGACACTGAAGCTTTCTTT
V gene: TRBV18; J gene: TRBJ2-3; D gene: .; clone size: few; CDR3 protein: CASSPSLAADTQYF; CDR3 DNA: TGTGCCAGCTCACCATCGTTAGCCGCAGATACGCAGTATTTT
V gene: TRBV7-9; J gene: TRBJ2-7; D gene: .; clone size: .; CDR3 protein: CASKSGTGDEQYF; CDR3 DNA: TGTGCCAGCAAATCCGGGACGGGGGACGAGCAGTACTTC
V gene: TRBV29-1; J gene: TRBJ2-3; D gene: .; clone size: .; CDR3 protein: CSVVGQFTDTQYF; CDR3 DNA: TGCAGCGTTGTGGGGCAGTTCACAGATACGCAGTATTTT
V gene: TRBV7-2; J gene: TRBJ2-3; D gene: .; clone size: many; CDR3 protein: CASSLRMSTDTQYF; CDR3 DNA: TGTGCCAGCAGCTTAAGGATGAGCACAGATACGCAGTATTTT
V gene: TRBV3-1; J gene: TRBJ1-2; D gene: TRBD1; clone size: few; CDR3 protein: CASSRAFPGQGADGYTF; CDR3 DNA: TGTGCCAGCAGCCGCGCGTTTCCGGGACAGGGGGCTGATGGCTACACCTTC
V gene: TRBV18; J gene: TRBJ2-6; D gene: .; clone size: few; CDR3 protein: CASSPIDRISGANVLTF; CDR3 DNA: TGTGCCAGCTCACCAATCGACAGGATCTCTGGGGCCAACGTCCTGACTTTC
V gene: TRBV7-2; J gene: TRBJ1-1; D gene: .; clone size: few; CDR3 protein: CASTPYYDTEAFF; CDR3 DNA: TGTGCCAGCACCCCTTATTACGACACTGAAGCTTTCTTT